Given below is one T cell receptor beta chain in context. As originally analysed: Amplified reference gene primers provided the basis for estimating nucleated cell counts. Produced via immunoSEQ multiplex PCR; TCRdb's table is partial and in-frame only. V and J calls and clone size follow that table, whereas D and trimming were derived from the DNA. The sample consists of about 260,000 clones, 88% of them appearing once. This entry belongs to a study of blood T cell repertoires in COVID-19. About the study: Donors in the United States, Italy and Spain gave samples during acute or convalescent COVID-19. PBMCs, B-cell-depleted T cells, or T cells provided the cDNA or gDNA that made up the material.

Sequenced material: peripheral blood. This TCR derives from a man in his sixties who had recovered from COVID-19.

As DNA, the CDR3 is TGCGCCAGCAGCTCCAGGGGCGCTGGTGGCTACACCTTC. As protein: CASSSRGAGGYTF. The chain combines TRBV23-1 with TRBJ1-2, with D perhaps matching TRBD1 (6 bases). TRBV23-1 is identified as an open reading frame with a role that is uncertain. CDR3 length: 13 residues. The ends were cut back, 6 bases at V and 7 bases at J, with 15 bases in the middle.